A selection of T cell receptor beta chains follows, all from one sample in a study of T cell responses to AZD1222 COVID-19 vaccine. Sequenced by immunoSEQ multiplex PCR; TCRdb stores in-frame clones only, minus some. The table lists under 130,000 clones, about 90% of them singletons. Sequencing used peripheral blood, obtained on day 0 of AZD1222 vaccination. Every receptor here comes from an adult in good health. Both conserved end residues are part of each CDR3. Fields, in order: D gene, CDR3 length, J gene, clone size, V gene, CDR3 protein, CDR3 DNA. A D gene is named only where the DNA matches it firmly. Not all rows give a size; the values are once, few, many and, for expanded clones, a class.

-	15	TRBJ2-1	-	TRBV2	CASSEPYLGKSEQFF	TGTGCCAGCAGTGAGCCTTATCTAGGGAAGAGCGAGCAGTTCTTC
TRBD1	16	TRBJ1-5	-	TRBV5-1	CASSLGTGGIVQPQHF	TGCGCCAGCAGCCTCGGGACAGGGGGCATCGTTCAGCCCCAGCATTTT
-	13	TRBJ2-6	-	TRBV12-3/TRBV12-4	CASGQTGANVLTF	TGTGCCAGTGGACAGACTGGGGCCAACGTCCTGACTTTC
-	18	TRBJ2-5	-	TRBV7-6	CASSLRPSGGRAQETQYF	TGTGCCAGCAGCTTAAGGCCCTCCGGCGGAAGGGCCCAAGAGACCCAGTACTTC
-	13	TRBJ1-1	-	TRBV5-6	CASSLVWGREAFF	TGTGCCAGCAGCTTGGTCTGGGGGCGTGAAGCTTTCTTT
-	16	TRBJ1-1	-	TRBV4-3	CASSQVTDYMNTEAFF	TGCGCCAGCAGCCAAGTTACGGATTACATGAACACTGAAGCTTTCTTT
-	16	TRBJ2-1	-	TRBV23-1	CASSQPVKSKYNEQFF	TGCGCCAGCAGTCAACCTGTAAAGTCAAAATACAATGAGCAGTTCTTC
-	14	TRBJ1-4	-	TRBV2	CASSEMSTNEKLFF	TGTGCCAGCAGTGAAATGTCAACTAATGAAAAACTGTTTTTT
TRBD1	14	TRBJ1-4	-	TRBV10-3	CAISAGTGNEKLFF	TGTGCCATCAGTGCCGGGACAGGGAATGAAAAACTGTTTTTT
TRBD1	15	TRBJ1-2	-	TRBV27	CASSPGQGVVQGYTF	TGTGCCAGCAGCCCGGGACAGGGGGTGGTACAGGGCTACACCTTC
-	13	TRBJ1-6	-	TRBV6-5	CASSPPQLTPLHF	TGTGCCAGCAGTCCGCCCCAACTCACACCCCTCCACTTT
-	13	TRBJ2-5	-	TRBV30	CAWSGSASETQYF	TGTGCCTGGAGTGGCTCCGCCTCCGAGACCCAGTACTTC
-	13	TRBJ2-7	-	TRBV2	CAGGTQGWYEQYF	TGTGCCGGTGGAACCCAGGGTTGGTACGAGCAGTACTTC
-	14	TRBJ2-5	-	TRBV5-6	CASSLGGGRETQYF	TGTGCCAGCAGCCTCGGTGGGGGCCGGGAGACCCAGTACTTC
-	13	TRBJ2-3	-	TRBV6-2/TRBV6-3	CASSAPLPDTQYF	TGTGCCAGCAGTGCCCCCCTCCCAGATACGCAGTATTTT
-	17	TRBJ2-2	-	TRBV7-9	CASSFVGRWENTGELFF	TGTGCCAGCAGCTTCGTGGGAAGGTGGGAGAACACCGGGGAGCTGTTTTTT
-	13	TRBJ1-2	once	TRBV7-8	CASSLAGLDGYTF	TGTGCCAGCAGCTTAGCAGGTCTAGATGGCTACACCTTC
-	14	TRBJ1-6	few	TRBV6-5	CASSYLRQALTLHF	TGTGCCAGCAGTTATTTGAGACAGGCGTTGACCCTCCACTTT
-	16	TRBJ1-5	-	TRBV2	CASSKGGVVSNQPQHF	TGTGCCAGCAGCAAGGGAGGAGTGGTGAGCAATCAGCCCCAGCATTTT
TRBD1	19	TRBJ1-2	-	TRBV3-1/TRBV3-2	CASSQLRPGQSVGSYGYTF	TGTGCCAGCAGCCAACTTAGACCGGGACAGTCGGTTGGGTCATATGGCTACACCTTC
-	14	TRBJ1-2	-	TRBV14	CASSQGQGYYGYTF	TGTGCCAGCAGCCAAGGGCAGGGTTACTATGGCTACACCTTC
-	16	TRBJ1-6	-	TRBV30	CAWSVPLGRRHSPLHF	TGTGCCTGGAGTGTACCATTAGGACGGAGGCATTCACCCCTCCACTTT
TRBD1	14	TRBJ1-2	-	TRBV4-3	CASSRDRDPWGYTF	TGCGCCAGCAGTCGTGACAGGGACCCTTGGGGCTACACCTTC
-	14	TRBJ1-1	-	TRBV6-5	CASSQGSMYTEAFF	TGTGCCAGCAGTCAGGGGTCCATGTACACTGAAGCTTTCTTT
-	16	TRBJ1-1	-	TRBV5-1	CASSLTGDIPSTEAFF	TGCGCCAGCAGCTTGACTGGGGACATCCCTAGTACTGAAGCTTTCTTT
TRBD2	15	TRBJ2-1	-	TRBV3-1/TRBV3-2	CASSQDASGYNEQFF	TGTGCCAGCAGCCAAGACGCTAGCGGGTACAATGAGCAGTTCTTC
-	14	TRBJ1-1	-	TRBV27	CASSSFGPNTEAFF	TGTGCCAGTTCAAGCTTCGGGCCGAACACTGAAGCTTTCTTT
TRBD1	13	TRBJ1-1	-	TRBV28	CASRATGDTEAFF	TGTGCCAGCAGAGCCACAGGGGACACTGAAGCTTTCTTT
-	15	TRBJ1-1	-	TRBV5-1	CASSVGRGKETEAFF	TGCGCCAGCAGCGTGGGGCGGGGAAAGGAGACTGAAGCTTTCTTT
-	14	TRBJ1-1	-	TRBV5-1	CASSPGTGNTEAFF	TGCGCCAGCAGCCCCGGGACGGGGAACACTGAAGCTTTCTTT
TRBD2	21	TRBJ2-1	-	TRBV4-1	CASSQDIRSSGGAYAYNEQFF	TGCGCCAGCAGCCAAGATATAAGGTCTAGCGGGGGGGCCTACGCCTACAATGAGCAGTTCTTC
-	15	TRBJ1-6	-	TRBV7-3	CASSSTAPGGSPLHF	TGTGCCAGCAGCTCGACAGCGCCCGGGGGGTCACCCCTCCACTTT
-	14	TRBJ1-3	-	TRBV19	CASSRGGTGNTIYF	TGTGCCAGTAGCCGTGGGGGCACTGGAAACACCATATATTTT
-	15	TRBJ1-1	-	TRBV27	CASSLTRQVNTEAFF	TGTGCCAGCAGTTTAACCCGACAGGTGAACACTGAAGCTTTCTTT
-	19	TRBJ2-3	-	TRBV27	CASSYGWARGGSGTDTQYF	TGTGCCAGCAGTTATGGATGGGCGAGGGGGGGTTCGGGCACAGATACGCAGTATTTT
TRBD1	13	TRBJ2-7	once	TRBV19	CASSLGQGYEQYF	TGTGCCAGTAGTCTCGGACAGGGTTACGAGCAGTACTTC
-	15	TRBJ2-2	-	TRBV7-2	CASSFGGSNTGELFF	TGTGCCAGCAGCTTCGGCGGGTCGAACACCGGGGAGCTGTTTTTT